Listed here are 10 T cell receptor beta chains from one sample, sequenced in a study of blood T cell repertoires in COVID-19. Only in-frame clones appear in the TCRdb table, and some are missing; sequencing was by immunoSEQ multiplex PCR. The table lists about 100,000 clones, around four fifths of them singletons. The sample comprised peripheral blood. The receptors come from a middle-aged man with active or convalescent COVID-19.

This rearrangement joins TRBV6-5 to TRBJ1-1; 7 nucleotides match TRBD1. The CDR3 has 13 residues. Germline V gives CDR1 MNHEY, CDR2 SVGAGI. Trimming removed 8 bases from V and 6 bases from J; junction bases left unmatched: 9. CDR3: CASQTTGRPEAFF. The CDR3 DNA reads TGTGCCAGCCAGACGACAGGGCGTCCTGAAGCTTTCTTT.

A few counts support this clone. As DNA, the CDR3 is TGTGCCAGCAGTTACTCGAATAGCGGGAGGTACGAGCAGTACTTC. It codes for CASSYSNSGRYEQYF. The chain uses TRBV6-2 or TRBV6-3 and TRBJ2-7, with 10 bases aligning to TRBD2. This CDR3 comprises 15 residues. Germline CDR1 and CDR2: MNHEY and SVGEGT. Trimming took 0 bases from V and 4 from J; bases not matched to a gene: 3.

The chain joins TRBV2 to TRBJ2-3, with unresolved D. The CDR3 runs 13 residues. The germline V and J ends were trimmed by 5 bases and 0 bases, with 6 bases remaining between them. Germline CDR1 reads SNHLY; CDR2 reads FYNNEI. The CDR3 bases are TGTGCCAGCAGTCGTATAAGCACAGATACGCAGTATTTT. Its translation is CASSRISTDTQYF.

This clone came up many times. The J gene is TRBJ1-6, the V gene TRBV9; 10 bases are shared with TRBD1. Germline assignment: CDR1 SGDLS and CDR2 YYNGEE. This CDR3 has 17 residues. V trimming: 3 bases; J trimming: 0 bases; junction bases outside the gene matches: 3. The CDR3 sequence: CASSERTGGSYNSPLHF. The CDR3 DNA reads TGTGCCAGCAGCGAAAGGACAGGGGGCTCCTATAATTCACCCCTCCACTTT.

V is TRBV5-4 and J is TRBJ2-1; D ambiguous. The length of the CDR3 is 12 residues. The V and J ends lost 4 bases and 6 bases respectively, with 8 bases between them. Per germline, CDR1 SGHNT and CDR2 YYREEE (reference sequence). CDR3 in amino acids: CASSKTGNEQFF. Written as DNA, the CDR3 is TGTGCCAGCAGCAAGACTGGCAATGAGCAGTTCTTC.

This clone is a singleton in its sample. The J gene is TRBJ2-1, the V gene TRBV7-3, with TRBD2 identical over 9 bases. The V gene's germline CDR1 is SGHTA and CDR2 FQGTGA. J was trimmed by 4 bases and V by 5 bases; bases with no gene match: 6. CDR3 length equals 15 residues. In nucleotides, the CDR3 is TGTGCCAGCAGCGAAGGGACTAGCACATACAATGAGCAGTTCTTC. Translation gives CASSEGTSTYNEQFF.

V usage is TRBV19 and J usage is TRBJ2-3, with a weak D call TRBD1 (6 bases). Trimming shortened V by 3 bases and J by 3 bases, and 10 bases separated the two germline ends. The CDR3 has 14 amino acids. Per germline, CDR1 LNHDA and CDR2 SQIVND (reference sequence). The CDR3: CASSIGQRTDTQYF. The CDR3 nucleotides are TGTGCCAGTAGTATTGGACAGAGAACAGATACGCAGTATTTT.

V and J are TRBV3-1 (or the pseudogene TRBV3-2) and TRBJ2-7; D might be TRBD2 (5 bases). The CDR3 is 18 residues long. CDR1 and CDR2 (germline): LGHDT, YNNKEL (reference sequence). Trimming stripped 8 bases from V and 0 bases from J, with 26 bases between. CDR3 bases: TGTGCCAGCCAGCTAGCCAAAAGCCAACCATTATTCTCCTACGAGCAGTACTTC. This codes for CASQLAKSQPLFSYEQYF.

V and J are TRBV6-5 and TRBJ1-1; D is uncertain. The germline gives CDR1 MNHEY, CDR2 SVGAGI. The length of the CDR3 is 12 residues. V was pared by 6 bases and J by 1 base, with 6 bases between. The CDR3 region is CASRRGNTEAFF. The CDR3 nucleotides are TGTGCCAGCAGGCGGGGGAACACTGAAGCTTTCTTT.

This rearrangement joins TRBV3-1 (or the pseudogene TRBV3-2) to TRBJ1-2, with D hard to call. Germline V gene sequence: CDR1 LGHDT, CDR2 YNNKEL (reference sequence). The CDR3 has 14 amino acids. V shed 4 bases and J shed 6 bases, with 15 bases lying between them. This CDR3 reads CASSPTGIPDGYTF. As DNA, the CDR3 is TGTGCCAGCAGCCCTACCGGGATCCCTGATGGCTACACCTTC.